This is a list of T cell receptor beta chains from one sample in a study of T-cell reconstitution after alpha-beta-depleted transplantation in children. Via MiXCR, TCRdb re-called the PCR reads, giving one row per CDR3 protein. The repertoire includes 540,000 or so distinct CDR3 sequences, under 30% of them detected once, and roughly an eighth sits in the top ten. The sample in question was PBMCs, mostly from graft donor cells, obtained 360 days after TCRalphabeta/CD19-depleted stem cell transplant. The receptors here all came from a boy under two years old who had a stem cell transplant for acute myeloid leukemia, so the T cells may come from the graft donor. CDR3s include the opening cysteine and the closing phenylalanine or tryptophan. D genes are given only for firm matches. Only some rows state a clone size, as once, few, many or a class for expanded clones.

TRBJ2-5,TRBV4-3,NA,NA,CASSQDSDRKETQYF,TGCGCCAGCAGCCAAGATAGTGACAGGAAAGAGACCCAGTACTTC
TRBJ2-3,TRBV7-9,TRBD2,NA,CASSLGTSGVTDTQYF,TGTGCCAGCAGCCTCGGGACTAGCGGGGTAACAGATACGCAGTATTTT
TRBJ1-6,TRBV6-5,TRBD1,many,CASSSGQGKTYNSPLHF,TGTGCCAGCAGTTCCGGACAGGGTAAAACCTATAATTCACCCCTCCACTTT
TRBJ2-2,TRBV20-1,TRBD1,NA,CSARPGQRNTGELFF,TGCAGTGCTAGACCGGGACAGAGAAACACCGGGGAGCTGTTTTTT
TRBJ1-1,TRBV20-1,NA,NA,CSARDPGGVSGTEAFF,TGCAGTGCTAGAGACCCCGGAGGTGTGTCTGGCACTGAAGCTTTCTTT
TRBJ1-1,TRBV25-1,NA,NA,CASSGPVRRGNTEAFF,TGTGCCAGCAGTGGCCCCGTGAGACGCGGGAACACTGAAGCTTTCTTT
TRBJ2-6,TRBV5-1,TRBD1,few,CASSVTGAGANVLTF,TGCGCCAGCAGCGTCACAGGGGCTGGGGCCAACGTCCTGACTTTC
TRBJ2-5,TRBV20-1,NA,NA,CSATRDLGETQYF,TGCAGTGCGACGCGGGATTTAGGAGAGACCCAGTACTTC
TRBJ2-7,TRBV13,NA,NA,CASSFSGGRYEQYF,TGTGCCAGCAGCTTCTCGGGGGGCCGATACGAGCAGTACTTC
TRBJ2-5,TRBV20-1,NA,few,CSASGVLETQYF,TGCAGTGCTTCCGGGGTCCTCGAGACCCAGTACTTC
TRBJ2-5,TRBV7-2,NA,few,CASSLAGSPRETQYF,TGTGCCAGCAGCTTAGCCGGATCTCCTCGGGAGACCCAGTACTTC
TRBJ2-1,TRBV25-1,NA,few,CASSVRGQRVYNEQFF,TGTGCCAGCAGTGTGCGGGGGCAGAGAGTATACAATGAGCAGTTCTTC
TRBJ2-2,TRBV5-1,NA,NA,CASSLNTSPTGELFF,TGCGCCAGCAGCTTGAACACTAGTCCCACCGGGGAGCTGTTTTTT
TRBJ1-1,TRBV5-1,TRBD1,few,CASSLSGQGPEAFF,TGCGCCAGCAGCTTGTCGGGACAGGGCCCTGAAGCTTTCTTT
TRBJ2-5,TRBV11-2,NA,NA,CASSWRQQETQYF,TGTGCCAGCAGCTGGCGACAGCAAGAGACCCAGTACTTC
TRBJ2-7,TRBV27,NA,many,CASSPQQGLYEQYF,TGTGCCAGCAGTCCCCAACAGGGCCTCTACGAGCAGTACTTC
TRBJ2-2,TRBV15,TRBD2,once,CATSRPGLAGDLAGELFF,TGTGCCACCAGCAGACCAGGACTAGCGGGGGATCTGGCCGGGGAGCTGTTTTTT
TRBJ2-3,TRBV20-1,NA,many,CSARDPGRGITQYF,TGCAGTGCTAGAGATCCGGGTAGGGGGATTACGCAGTATTTT
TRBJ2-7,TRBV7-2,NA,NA,CASSLAPVEQYF,TGTGCCAGCAGCTTAGCGCCGGTCGAGCAGTACTTC
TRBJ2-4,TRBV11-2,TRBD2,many,CASSLELAGGPAKNIQYF,TGTGCCAGCAGCTTAGAACTAGCGGGGGGGCCGGCCAAAAACATTCAGTACTTC
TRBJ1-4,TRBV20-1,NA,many,CSASTSGKLFF,TGCAGTGCTAGCACCAGTGGGAAACTGTTTTTT
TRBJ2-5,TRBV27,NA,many,CASSSTGLLETQYF,TGTGCCAGCAGTTCCACTGGGCTGCTAGAGACCCAGTACTTC
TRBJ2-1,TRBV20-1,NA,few,CSARDFRISTHNEQFF,TGCAGTGCTAGAGATTTTAGGATTAGCACACACAATGAGCAGTTCTTC
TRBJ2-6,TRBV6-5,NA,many,CASSYLGLGANVLTF,TGTGCCAGCAGTTACCTGGGGCTCGGGGCCAACGTCCTGACTTTC
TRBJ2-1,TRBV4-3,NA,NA,CASSQGLFSYNEQFF,TGCGCCAGCAGCCAAGGGCTATTCTCCTACAATGAGCAGTTCTTC
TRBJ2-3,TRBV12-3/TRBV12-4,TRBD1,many,CASSFATGSPDTQYF,TGTGCCAGCAGCTTCGCGACAGGGAGTCCAGATACGCAGTATTTT
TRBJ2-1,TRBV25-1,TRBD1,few,CASSARDRAHNEQFF,TGTGCCAGCAGTGCCCGGGACAGGGCCCACAATGAGCAGTTCTTC
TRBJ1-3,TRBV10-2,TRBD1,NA,CASSEWTGGGGNTIYF,TGCGCCAGCAGTGAGTGGACAGGGGGCGGCGGAAACACCATATATTTT
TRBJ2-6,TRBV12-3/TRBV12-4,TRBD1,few,CASSRTGLSGANVLTF,TGTGCCAGCAGTAGGACAGGGCTCTCTGGGGCCAACGTCCTGACTTTC
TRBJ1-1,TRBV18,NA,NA,CASSPQVMNTEAFF,TGTGCCAGCTCACCCCAGGTCATGAACACTGAAGCTTTCTTT
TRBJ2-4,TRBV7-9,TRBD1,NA,CASSETRGWYIQYF,TGTGCCAGCAGCGAAACCAGGGGGTGGTACATTCAGTACTTC
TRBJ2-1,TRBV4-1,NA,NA,CASSQVPAWDNEQFF,TGCGCCAGCAGCCAAGTCCCAGCCTGGGACAATGAGCAGTTCTTC
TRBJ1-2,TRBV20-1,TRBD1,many,CSARDFQGGNYGYTF,TGCAGTGCTAGAGATTTTCAGGGGGGAAACTATGGCTACACCTTC
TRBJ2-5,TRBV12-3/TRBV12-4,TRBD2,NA,CASSPGSGTSGETQYF,TGTGCCAGCAGCCCCGGTTCCGGGACTAGCGGAGAGACCCAGTACTTC
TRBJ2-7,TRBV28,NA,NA,CASSFGGRAYNEQYF,TGTGCCAGCAGTTTTGGGGGCAGGGCGTACAACGAGCAGTACTTC
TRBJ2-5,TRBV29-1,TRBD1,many,CSVLYGQGPGEETQYF,TGCAGCGTTCTGTACGGACAGGGCCCAGGCGAGGAGACCCAGTACTTC
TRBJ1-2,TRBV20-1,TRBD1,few,CSARDSGTGDGYTF,TGCAGTGCTAGAGATTCGGGGACAGGGGATGGCTACACCTTC
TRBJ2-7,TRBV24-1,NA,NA,CATSTGVEQYF,TGTGCCACCAGCACCGGGGTGGAGCAGTACTTC
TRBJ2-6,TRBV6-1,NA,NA,CASRPGHSGANVLTF,TGTGCCAGCAGGCCCGGGCACTCTGGGGCCAACGTCCTGACTTTC
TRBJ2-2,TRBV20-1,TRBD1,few,CSAVGQSNTGELFF,TGCAGTGCTGTGGGACAGTCGAACACCGGGGAGCTGTTTTTT
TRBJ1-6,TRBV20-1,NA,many,CSASRRQGGSPLHF,TGCAGTGCTAGCCGGCGGCAGGGTGGCTCACCCCTCCACTTT
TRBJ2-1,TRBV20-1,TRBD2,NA,CSALLAGGLNYNEQFF,TGCAGTGCCCTGCTAGCGGGGGGGCTAAACTACAATGAGCAGTTCTTC
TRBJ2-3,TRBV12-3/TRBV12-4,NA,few,CASSLSSLFGDTQYF,TGTGCCAGCAGTTTATCCAGTCTATTCGGAGATACGCAGTATTTT
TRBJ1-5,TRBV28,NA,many,CASSFKRARWQPQHF,TGTGCCAGCAGTTTCAAGAGGGCAAGGTGGCAGCCCCAGCATTTT
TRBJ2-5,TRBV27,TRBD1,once,CAGDRGKRETQYF,TGTGCCGGGGACAGGGGTAAGAGAGAGACCCAGTACTTC
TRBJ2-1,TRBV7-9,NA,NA,CASSPPPRVGEQFF,TGTGCCAGCAGCCCCCCCCCCCGGGTAGGTGAGCAGTTCTTC
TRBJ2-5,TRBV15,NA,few,CATSRDRGPGGETQYF,TGTGCCACCAGCAGGGATCGGGGCCCCGGAGGAGAGACCCAGTACTTC
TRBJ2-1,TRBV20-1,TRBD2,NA,CSAQRGGYNEQFF,TGCAGTGCCCAGAGGGGAGGGTACAATGAGCAGTTCTTC
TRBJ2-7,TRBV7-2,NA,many,CASSFRQAREVNEQYF,TGTGCCAGCAGCTTCCGACAGGCTCGTGAGGTTAACGAGCAGTACTTC
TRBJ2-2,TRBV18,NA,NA,CASSPPFVRELFF,TGTGCCAGCTCACCACCGTTCGTCCGGGAGCTGTTTTTT
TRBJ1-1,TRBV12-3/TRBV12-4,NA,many,CASSLGDRPNTEAFF,TGTGCCAGCAGTTTGGGTGACCGCCCGAACACTGAAGCTTTCTTT